This is a list of T cell receptor beta chains from one sample in a study of shared clonotypes between healthy human individuals. Some clones are missing from TCRdb's copy, which holds only in-frame ones; the method was immunoSEQ multiplex PCR. In the table there are about 580,000 clones, 95% to 98% of which are singletons. Sample: naive CD8+ T cells sorted from blood. The source is a man aged 25-45 years in good health. CDR3s include the opening cysteine and the closing phenylalanine or tryptophan. The D gene is left open where the match is weak. The size field is filled for only some rows; it gives once, few, many or a size class.

D gene	clone size	J gene	V gene	CDR3 protein
.	.	TRBJ2-7	TRBV7-9	CASSLVSGRGPYEQYF
.	.	TRBJ2-1	TRBV11-1	CASSFQAEQFF
TRBD1	.	TRBJ2-7	TRBV5-5	CASSLANRGDPYEQYF
.	.	TRBJ2-1	TRBV5-4	CASSPGGAEQFF
TRBD2	.	TRBJ2-7	TRBV7-6	CASSLGPAGGPGYGYEQYF
.	.	TRBJ2-1	TRBV5-1	CASSFDPLNEQFF
.	once	TRBJ2-7	TRBV27	CASNTRTKNIDEQYF
.	.	TRBJ2-5	TRBV7-9	CASSLGRGASAVETQYF
.	.	TRBJ1-2	TRBV6-1	CASSEAAMVYGYTF
.	.	TRBJ2-3	TRBV15	CATSRSGSWTDTQYF
.	once	TRBJ2-3	TRBV9	CASTDTGYSTDTQYF
.	.	TRBJ2-3	TRBV11-2	CASSLDDPAGDTQYF